This record concerns one TCR beta chain sequence. The CDR3 spans 14 residues. Between the trimmed V and J ends, which lost 8 bases and 5 bases, there was a span of 16 bases. Germline CDR1 is MNHEY and CDR2 is SMNVEV (reference sequence). Only in-frame clones appear in the TCRdb table, and some are missing; sequencing was by immunoSEQ multiplex PCR. Of 60,000 or so clones listed, approximately 90% are singletons. This entry belongs to a study of graft-versus-host responses after intestinal transplantation. Study information: Each recipient received anti-thymocyte globulin induction, then tacrolimus and steroids for approximately 3 years.

The rearrangement links TRBV27 to TRBJ2-1; perhaps TRBD2 as D (6 bases). The sequence came from a human patient who received an intestinal transplant, so some T cells may come from the graft donor. The sequenced sample was PBMCs, obtained less than 130 days after intestinal transplantation. As DNA, the CDR3 is TGTGCCAGCGGGGACTCCCTTCACAACAATGAGCAGTTCTTC. Its protein product is CASGDSLHNNEQFF.